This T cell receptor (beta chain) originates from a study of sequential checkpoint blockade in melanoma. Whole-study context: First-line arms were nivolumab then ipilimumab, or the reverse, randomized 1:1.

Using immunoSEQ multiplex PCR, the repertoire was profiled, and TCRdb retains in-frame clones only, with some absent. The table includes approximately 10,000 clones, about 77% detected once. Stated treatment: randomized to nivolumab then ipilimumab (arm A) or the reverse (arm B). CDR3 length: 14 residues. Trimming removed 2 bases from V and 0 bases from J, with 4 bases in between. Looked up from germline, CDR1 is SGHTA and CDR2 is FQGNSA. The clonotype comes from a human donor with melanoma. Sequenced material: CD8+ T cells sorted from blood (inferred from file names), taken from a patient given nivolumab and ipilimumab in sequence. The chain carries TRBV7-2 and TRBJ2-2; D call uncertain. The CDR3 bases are TGTGCCAGCAGCTTATCTCCGAACACCGGGGAGCTGTTTTTT. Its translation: CASSLSPNTGELFF.